The clone carrying this T cell receptor (beta chain) has a count of ten or more. What it binds is unknown. The sample originates from a study of naive and memory T cell subsets. Two oligonucleotides, mixed equimolar, formed the beta constant-region primer covering TRBC1 and TRBC2. The cDNA 3' end received a ligated single-stranded oligonucleotide carrying the SP2 primer and a 12-nucleotide UMI. TCRdb reanalysed the UMI-ligation and nested PCR reads using MiXCR and keeps one entry per CDR3 protein. The data show some 87,000 distinct CDR3 sequences, with about 7% seen just once and around 1.6% held by the top ten. CDR1 and CDR2 (germline): SGHDT, YYEEEE. This CDR3 comprises 13 residues. The germline V and J ends were trimmed by 1 base and 2 bases, with 4 bases remaining between them. General study points: In naive cells, over 85% of TCR sequences were seen only once.

The TCR comes from a human donor in good health. V usage is TRBV5-6 and J usage is TRBJ1-3; D call uncertain. The specimen was central memory CD4+ T cells from blood. The CDR3 here is CASSLYPGNTIYF. The CDR3 nucleotides read TGTGCCAGCAGCTTGTATCCTGGAAACACCATATATTTT.